Listed here are 5 T cell receptor beta chains from one sample, sequenced in a study of early T cells in non-severe SARS-CoV-2 infection (dated by TCRdb to the early 2020s). Library preparation employed 5' RACE. TCRdb shows the sequencer as NextSeq 500. TCRdb reprocessing: public reads trimmed at Q25 with fastp, clones called with MiXCR, in-frame beta chains kept. Each CDR3 protein appears once, grouped with its most common genes and DNA. This sample has roughly 28,000 distinct CDR3 sequences in its table, and roughly 5% of those were observed once. The ten biggest clones cover approximately 2.4% of the sample. Input material: whole blood. These receptors were taken from an adult who was a healthcare worker with PCR-confirmed SARS-CoV-2 infection or an uninfected control (not recorded which).

This clonotype has more than one count but fewer than ten. This chain joins TRBV7-6 and TRBJ2-5, with 11 nucleotides matching TRBD1. V shed 3 bases, J shed 5 bases, and the junction held 11 bases outside the gene matches. The CDR3 runs to 17 residues. The V gene's germline CDR1 is SGHVS and CDR2 FNYEAQ. Here the CDR3 reads CASSLATGTGGLETQYF. The CDR3 bases are TGTGCCAGCAGCTTGGCCACCGGGACAGGGGGATTGGAGACCCAGTACTTC.

Ten or more counts support this clonotype. V usage is TRBV28 and J usage is TRBJ2-7; 8 nucleotides line up with TRBD1. The germline V gene encodes CDR1 MDHEN and CDR2 SYDVKM. Trimming at V came to 6 bases and at J to 7 bases, leaving 11 bases not matched to a gene. This CDR3 is built from 14 residues. The CDR3 here is CASRRDRGLGEQYF. In DNA, the CDR3 is TGTGCCAGCAGAAGAGACAGGGGCCTTGGGGAGCAGTACTTC.

By frequency in the sample, this clonotype is medium-sized (0.01 to 0.1%). This chain joins TRBV5-4 and TRBJ1-2; TRBD1 aligns across 9 bases. V was clipped by 6 bases and J by 5 bases; unmatched bases: 14. Looked up from germline, CDR1 is SGHNT and CDR2 is YYREEE (reference sequence). CDR3 length: 16 residues. The CDR3 DNA reads TGTGCCAGCACCCTGCACGGACAGGGGTTTTTTTATGGCTACACCTTC. This translates into CASTLHGQGFFYGYTF.

This clonotype was seen at least ten times. This sequence joins TRBV15 and TRBJ1-1; unclear D gene. V lost 8 bases and J 0 bases, leaving 10 bases between the germline ends. The germline CDR1 and CDR2 sequences are LNHNV and YYDKDF (reference sequence). The CDR3 consists of 13 residues. The DNA of the CDR3 is TGTGCCACCGGAGAGAGGATGAACACTGAAGCTTTCTTT. Its translation is CATGERMNTEAFF.

The sample holds a few counts of this clonotype. V gene TRBV7-9 combines with J gene TRBJ2-7; 10 positions match TRBD1. From germline, CDR1 is SEHNR and CDR2 FQNEAQ (reference sequence). The CDR3 runs 15 residues. V lost 5 bases to trimming and J lost 4 bases; unmatched junction nucleotides: 8. The CDR3 reads CASSTRDRGRYEQYF. CDR3 DNA: TGTGCCAGCAGCACCCGGGACAGGGGACGATACGAGCAGTACTTC.